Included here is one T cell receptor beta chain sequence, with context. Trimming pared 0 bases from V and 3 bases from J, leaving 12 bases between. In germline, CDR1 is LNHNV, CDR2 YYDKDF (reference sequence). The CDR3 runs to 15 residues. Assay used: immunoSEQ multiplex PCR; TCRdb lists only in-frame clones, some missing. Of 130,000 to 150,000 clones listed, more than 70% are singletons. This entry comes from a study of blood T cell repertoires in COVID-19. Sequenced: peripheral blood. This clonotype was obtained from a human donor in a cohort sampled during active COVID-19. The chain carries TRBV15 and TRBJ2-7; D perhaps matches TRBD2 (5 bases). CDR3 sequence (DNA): TGTGCCACCAGCAGAGATCAAAGCGGATTCTACGAGCAGTACTTC. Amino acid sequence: CATSRDQSGFYEQYF.